This TCR beta chain was obtained from a study of blood T cells in healthy people across ages. The use of a sample-barcoded 5' primer and a J-beta primer mix characterized a second PCR of roughly 6 to 11 cycles. Each cDNA molecule received a tag from a template-switch adaptor that had 12 random nucleotides. One entry per CDR3 protein results from TCRdb running MiXCR on the 5' RACE reads. The table has around 1.5 million distinct CDR3 sequences, around 42% seen once. About this clonotype: Its specificity is unknown.

Unmatched junction bases numbered 4, after V lost 0 bases and J lost 3 bases. The CDR3 contains 17 residues. Germline V gene lookup returns CDR1 MNHEY and CDR2 SMNVEV (reference sequence). Study-wide points: Leaving the PBMCs unsorted stopped any conclusive comparison of naive versus antigen-experienced cells. Relative to aged donors, long-lived donors carried more naive CD4+ cells and displayed higher diversity.

This sequence originates from a young woman in good health. Material: blood. This chain uses TRBV27 with TRBJ2-1; TRBD2 agrees at 11 bases. The CDR3 protein is CASSLSTGLAVYNEQFF. CDR3 nucleotides: TGTGCCAGCAGTTTATCAACGGGACTAGCGGTCTACAATGAGCAGTTCTTC.